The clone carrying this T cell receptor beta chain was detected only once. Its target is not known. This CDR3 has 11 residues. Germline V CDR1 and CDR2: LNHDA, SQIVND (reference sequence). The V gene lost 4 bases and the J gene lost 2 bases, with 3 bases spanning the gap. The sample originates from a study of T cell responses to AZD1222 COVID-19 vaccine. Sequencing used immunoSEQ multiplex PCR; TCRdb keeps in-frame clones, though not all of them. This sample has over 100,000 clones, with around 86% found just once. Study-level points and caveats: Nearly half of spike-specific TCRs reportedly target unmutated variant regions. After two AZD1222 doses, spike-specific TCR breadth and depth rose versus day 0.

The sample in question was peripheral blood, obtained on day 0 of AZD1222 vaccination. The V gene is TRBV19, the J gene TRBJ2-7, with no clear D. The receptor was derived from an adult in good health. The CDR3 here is CASSSPYEQYF. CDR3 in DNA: TGTGCCAGTAGTAGCCCCTACGAGCAGTACTTC.